This T cell receptor beta chain was profiled in a study of T cell responses to AZD1222 COVID-19 vaccine. Study findings and constraints: The CD4 TCRs associated with vaccination extended across spike and predominated at 160-218 and 743-854. Epitopes outside B.1.351 and B.1.1.7 mutated regions reportedly drew nearly half of spike TCRs. Clonal diversity may have been underestimated in mostly white British donors.

Clones were read by immunoSEQ multiplex PCR, and TCRdb kept only the in-frame ones, dropping some. The table has under 200,000 clones, roughly 92% seen once. Comments on this clone: Its target is not known.

The CDR3 loop spans 16 amino acids. V shed 5 bases, J shed 2 bases, and the junction held 7 bases outside the gene matches. The germline gives CDR1 MNHEY, CDR2 SMNVEV (reference sequence). This clonotype was sampled from an adult who received the MenACWY meningococcal vaccine as a control. The chain joins TRBV27 to TRBJ1-5; 9 nucleotides line up with TRBD1. The sequencing here drew on peripheral blood, taken 28 days after the second dose of the MenACWY control vaccine. This CDR3 is CASSPYRGPGNQPQHF. In DNA, the CDR3 is TGTGCCAGCAGTCCGTACAGGGGGCCGGGCAATCAGCCCCAGCATTTT.